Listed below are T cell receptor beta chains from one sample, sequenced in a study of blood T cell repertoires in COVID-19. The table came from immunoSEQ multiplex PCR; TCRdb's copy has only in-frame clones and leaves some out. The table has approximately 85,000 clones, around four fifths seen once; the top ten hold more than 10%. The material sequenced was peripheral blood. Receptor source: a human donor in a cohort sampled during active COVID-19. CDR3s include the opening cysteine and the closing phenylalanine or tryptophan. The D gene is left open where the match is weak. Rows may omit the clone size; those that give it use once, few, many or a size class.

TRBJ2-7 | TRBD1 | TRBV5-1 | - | CASSTSGTDLENEQYF | TGCGCCAGCAGCACCTCCGGGACAGACTTAGAAAACGAGCAGTACTTC
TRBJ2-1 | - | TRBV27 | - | CASGRLLYNEQFF | TGTGCCAGCGGCCGACTACTGTACAATGAGCAGTTCTTC
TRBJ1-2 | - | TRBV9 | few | CASSRDSSLYGYTF | TGTGCCAGTTCACGGGACTCCAGTCTCTATGGCTACACCTTC
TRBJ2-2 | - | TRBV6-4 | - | CASSPGDTGELFF | TGTGCCAGCAGCCCAGGGGATACCGGGGAGCTGTTTTTT
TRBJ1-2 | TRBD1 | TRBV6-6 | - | CASIRQGSHGYTF | TGTGCCAGCATTCGACAGGGGAGCCATGGCTACACCTTC
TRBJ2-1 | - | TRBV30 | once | CAWRWANNEQFF | TGTGCCTGGAGGTGGGCGAACAATGAGCAGTTCTTC
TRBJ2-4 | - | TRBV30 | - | CAWAGGLENIQYF | TGTGCCTGGGCAGGGGGACTCGAAAACATTCAGTACTTC
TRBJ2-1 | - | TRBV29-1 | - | CSVGIRGTYNEQFF | TGCAGCGTCGGAATCCGCGGCACCTACAATGAGCAGTTCTTC
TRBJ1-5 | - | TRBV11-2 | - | CASSSTGPNQPQHF | TGTGCCAGCAGCTCGACAGGTCCCAATCAGCCCCAGCATTTT
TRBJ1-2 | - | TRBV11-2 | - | CASRIGRGEIINYGYTF | TGTGCCAGCAGGATAGGCAGGGGCGAAATTATAAACTATGGCTACACCTTC
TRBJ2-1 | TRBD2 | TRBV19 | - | CASSITPRGGSYNEQFF | TGTGCCAGTAGTATAACCCCCCGGGGGGGCTCCTACAATGAGCAGTTCTTC
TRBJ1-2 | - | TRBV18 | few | CASSPEPDGYTF | TGTGCCAGCTCACCGGAGCCTGATGGCTACACCTTC
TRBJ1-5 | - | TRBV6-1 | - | CASSELGGHNQPQHF | TGTGCCAGCAGTGAATTGGGGGGTCACAATCAGCCCCAGCATTTT
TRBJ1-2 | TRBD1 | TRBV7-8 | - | CASSLGQGINYGYTF | TGTGCCAGCAGCTTAGGACAGGGGATTAACTATGGCTACACCTTC
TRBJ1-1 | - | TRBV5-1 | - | CASSWGGFTEAFF | TGCGCCAGCAGCTGGGGGGGATTCACTGAAGCTTTCTTT
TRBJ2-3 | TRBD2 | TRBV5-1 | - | CASSIRGGDTDTQYF | TGCGCCAGCAGTATACGCGGGGGAGACACAGATACGCAGTATTTT
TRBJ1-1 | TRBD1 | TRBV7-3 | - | CASSRQGATEAFF | TGTGCCAGCAGCAGACAGGGGGCTACTGAAGCTTTCTTT
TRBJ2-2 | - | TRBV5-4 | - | CASSYPQDTGELFF | TGTGCCAGCAGCTATCCCCAGGACACCGGGGAGCTGTTTTTT
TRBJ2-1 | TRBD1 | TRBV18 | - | CASSLTGQGYNEQFF | TGTGCCAGCTCACTAACGGGACAGGGCTACAATGAGCAGTTCTTC
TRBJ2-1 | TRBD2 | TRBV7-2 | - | CASSLFGGGVDEQFF | TGTGCCAGCAGCTTATTCGGGGGGGGCGTAGATGAGCAGTTCTTC
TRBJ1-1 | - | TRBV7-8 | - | CASSRWGGAFTEAFF | TGTGCCAGCAGCCGCTGGGGGGGGGCCTTCACTGAAGCTTTCTTT
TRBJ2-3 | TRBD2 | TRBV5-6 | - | CASSPAGRDFSTDTQYF | TGTGCCAGCAGCCCGGCGGGGAGGGACTTTAGCACAGATACGCAGTATTTT
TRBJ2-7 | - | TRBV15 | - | CATSRDRTSTYEQYF | TGTGCCACCAGCAGAGATAGGACATCAACCTACGAGCAGTACTTC